The rows below give T cell receptor beta chains drawn from one sample of a study of graft-versus-host responses after intestinal transplantation. Measured with immunoSEQ multiplex PCR; TCRdb has only the in-frame clones, and not every one. The sample consists of more than 65,000 clones, 85% to 90% of them appearing once. No antigen has been assigned to these receptors. The material was unstimulated CD4+ T cells sorted from spleen or lymph node cells, obtained before intestinal transplant. These TCRs come from a human donor who received an intestinal transplant. Each CDR3 is given without its conserved first and last residue. D genes are given only for firm matches. Expanded clones are given a class, and other clones once, few, many or no size at all.

TRBD1 TRBJ1-6 - TRBV28 ASSSSGTGESPLH
- TRBJ2-2 - TRBV2 ASSVRGELF
- TRBJ1-5 - TRBV4-2 ASSQDQLRSGQPQH
TRBD2 TRBJ2-7 - TRBV27 ASSRRGVAGVPYEQY
- TRBJ2-7 - TRBV28 ASRGGNPYYEQY
TRBD2 TRBJ2-1 - TRBV7-6 ASSLVAGGFYNEQF
TRBD1 - - TRBV27 ASRPLPPGQGERRSYEQY
TRBD2 TRBJ2-5 - TRBV9 ASTPYGGDQETQY
- TRBJ2-3 - TRBV29-1 SVEKTSSSTDTQY
TRBD2 TRBJ2-7 once TRBV10-2 ASSVSGASEQY
- TRBJ1-2 - TRBV30 AWSSPGINYGYT
- TRBJ1-1 - TRBV29-1 SVQDRGKAF
- TRBJ1-2 - TRBV9 ASSGAKGGYT
- TRBJ2-2 - TRBV6-1 ASRTNRNTGELF
- TRBJ2-1 - TRBV5-1 ASSLDPRNEQF
- TRBJ1-5 - TRBV15 ATRLGGGIAADQPQH
TRBD1 TRBJ1-5 - TRBV7-8 ASSPSAGGVFDQPQH
- TRBJ2-3 - TRBV11-3 ASSLGTSSTDTQY
- TRBJ2-3 - TRBV18 ASSPPASSASSTDTQY
TRBD2 TRBJ2-7 - TRBV2 ASSEGGGNDYEQY
TRBD2 TRBJ2-7 once TRBV7-3 ASSPTSGSYEQY
TRBD1 TRBJ1-2 - TRBV6-5 ASSYGDRGWYGYT
- TRBJ2-7 - TRBV6-6 ASRQGYEQY
- TRBJ2-7 - TRBV2 ASRISSYEQY
- TRBJ2-2 - TRBV6-5 ASSSQGTPGELF
TRBD2 TRBJ2-1 - TRBV5-1 ASSLTSGGAYNEQF
- TRBJ2-1 - TRBV10-2 ASSESGEGNEQF
TRBD1 TRBJ1-6 - TRBV5-1 ASSLEQGAWGNSPLH
- TRBJ2-1 - TRBV5-4 ASSLELVSYNEQF
TRBD1 TRBJ2-1 - TRBV5-1 ASSFGDRAGDEQF
- TRBJ2-7 - TRBV28 ASRSRTYEQY
- TRBJ1-2 - TRBV6-1 ASSEAVTGRLANYGYT
- TRBJ1-6 once TRBV6-5 ASSLQGYNSPLH
- TRBJ1-4 few TRBV19 ASSFNRANEKLF
- TRBJ2-7 - TRBV2 ASSEAVGDEQY
TRBD2 TRBJ2-1 once TRBV27 ASRAGDGYNEQF
TRBD1 TRBJ2-7 - TRBV11-2 ASSPRDRAYEQY
- TRBJ1-5 - TRBV28 ASSSESGTSFSNQPQH
- TRBJ2-7 - TRBV2 ASSALRIYEQY
TRBD2 TRBJ2-3 few TRBV10-3 AISVTSGGTTDTQY